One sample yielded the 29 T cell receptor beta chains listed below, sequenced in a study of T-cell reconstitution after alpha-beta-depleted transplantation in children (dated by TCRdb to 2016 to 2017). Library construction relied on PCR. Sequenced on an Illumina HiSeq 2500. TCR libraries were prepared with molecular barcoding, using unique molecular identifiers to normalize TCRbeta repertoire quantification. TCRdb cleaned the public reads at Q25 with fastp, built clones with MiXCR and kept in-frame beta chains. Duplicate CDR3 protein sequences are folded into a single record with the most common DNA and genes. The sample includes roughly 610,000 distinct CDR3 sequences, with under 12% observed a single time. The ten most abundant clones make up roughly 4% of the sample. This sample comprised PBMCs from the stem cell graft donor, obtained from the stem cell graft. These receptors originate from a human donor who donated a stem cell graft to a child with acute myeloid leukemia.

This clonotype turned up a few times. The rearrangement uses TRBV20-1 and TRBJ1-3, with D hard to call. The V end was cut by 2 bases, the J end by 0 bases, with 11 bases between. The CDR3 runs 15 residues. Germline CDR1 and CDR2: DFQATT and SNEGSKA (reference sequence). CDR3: CSARNPRSSGNTIYF. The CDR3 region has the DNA TGCAGTGCTAGAAACCCGAGAAGCTCTGGAAACACCATATATTTT.

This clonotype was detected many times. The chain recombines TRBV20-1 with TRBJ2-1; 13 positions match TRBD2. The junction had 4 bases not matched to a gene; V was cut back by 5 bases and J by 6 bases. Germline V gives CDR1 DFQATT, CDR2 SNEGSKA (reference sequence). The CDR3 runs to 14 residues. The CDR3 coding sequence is TGCAGTGCTCACAGGACTAGCGGGAGCAATGAGCAGTTCTTC. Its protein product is CSAHRTSGSNEQFF.

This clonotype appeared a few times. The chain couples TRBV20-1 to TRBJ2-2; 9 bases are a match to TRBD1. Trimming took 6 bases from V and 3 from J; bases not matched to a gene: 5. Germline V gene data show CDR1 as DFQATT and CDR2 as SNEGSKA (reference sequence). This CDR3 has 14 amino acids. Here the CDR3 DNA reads TGCAGTGCCGGGACAGGGTCCGACACCGGGGAGCTGTTTTTT. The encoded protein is CSAGTGSDTGELFF.

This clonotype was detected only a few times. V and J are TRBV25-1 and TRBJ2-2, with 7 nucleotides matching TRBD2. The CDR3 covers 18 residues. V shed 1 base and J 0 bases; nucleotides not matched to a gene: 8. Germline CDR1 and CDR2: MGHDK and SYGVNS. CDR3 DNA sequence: TGTGCCAGCAGTGAATGGAGTAGCGGGCGGCCGAACACCGGGGAGCTGTTTTTT. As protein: CASSEWSSGRPNTGELFF.

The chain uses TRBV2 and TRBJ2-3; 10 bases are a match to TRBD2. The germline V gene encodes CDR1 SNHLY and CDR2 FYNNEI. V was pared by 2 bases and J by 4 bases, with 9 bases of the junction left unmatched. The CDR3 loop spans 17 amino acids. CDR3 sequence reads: CASSEIQREGRPDTQYF. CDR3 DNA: TGTGCCAGCAGTGAAATTCAGCGGGAGGGCCGTCCAGATACGCAGTATTTT.

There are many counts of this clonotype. The CDR3 reads CASSLASTGGSAEQYF. DNA of the CDR3: TGTGCCAGCAGCTTGGCCTCGACAGGGGGGTCCGCCGAGCAGTACTTC. The chain couples TRBV5-5 to TRBJ2-7; 9 nucleotides line up with TRBD1. The germline gives CDR1 SGHKS, CDR2 YYEKEE (reference sequence). The V gene end was trimmed by 0 bases and the J gene end by 6 bases; junction bases not matched to a gene: 10. The CDR3 contains 16 residues.

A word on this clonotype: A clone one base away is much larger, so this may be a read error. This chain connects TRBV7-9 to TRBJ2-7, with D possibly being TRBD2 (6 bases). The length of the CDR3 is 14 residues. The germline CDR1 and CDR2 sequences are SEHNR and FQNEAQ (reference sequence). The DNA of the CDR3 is TGTGTCAGCCTGACCGGGGGAAGCTCCTACGAGCAGTACTTC. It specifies CVSLTGGSSYEQYF. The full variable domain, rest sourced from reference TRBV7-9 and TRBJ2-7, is DTGVSQNPRHKITKRGQNVTFRCDPISEHNRLYWYRQTLGQGPEFLTYFQNEAQLEKSRLLSDRFSAERPKGSFSTLEIQRTEQGDSAMYLCVSLTGGSSYEQYFGPGTRLTVT.

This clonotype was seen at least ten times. The DNA for the CDR3 is TGCAGTGCTAGTGCAAGCTCCTCCTCCTACGAGCAGTACTTC. Its protein product is CSASASSSSYEQYF. The V call is TRBV20-1, the J call TRBJ2-7; no clear D gene. Trimming pared 3 bases from V and 0 bases from J, leaving 12 bases between. Germline loops: CDR1 DFQATT, CDR2 SNEGSKA (reference sequence). The CDR3 extends over 14 amino acids.

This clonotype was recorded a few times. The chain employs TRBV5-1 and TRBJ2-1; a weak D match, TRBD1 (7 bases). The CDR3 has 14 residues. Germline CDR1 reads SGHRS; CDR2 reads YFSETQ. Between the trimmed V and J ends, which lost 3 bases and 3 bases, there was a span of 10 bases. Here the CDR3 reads CASSWRDSYNEQFF. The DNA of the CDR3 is TGCGCCAGCAGCTGGCGGGACAGCTACAATGAGCAGTTCTTC.

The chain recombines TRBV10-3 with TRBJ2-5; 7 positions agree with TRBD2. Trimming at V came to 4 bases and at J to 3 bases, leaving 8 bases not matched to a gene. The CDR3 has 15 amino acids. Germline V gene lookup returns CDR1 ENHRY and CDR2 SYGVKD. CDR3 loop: CAISGEAGPKETQYF. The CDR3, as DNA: TGTGCCATCAGTGGGGAAGCGGGACCAAAAGAGACCCAGTACTTC.

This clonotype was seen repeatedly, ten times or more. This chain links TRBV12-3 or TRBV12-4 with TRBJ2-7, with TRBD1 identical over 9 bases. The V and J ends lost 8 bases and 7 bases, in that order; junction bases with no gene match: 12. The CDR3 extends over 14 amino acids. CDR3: CASGRQGGFREQYF. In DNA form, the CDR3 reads TGTGCCAGCGGCCGACAGGGGGGTTTCCGGGAGCAGTACTTC.

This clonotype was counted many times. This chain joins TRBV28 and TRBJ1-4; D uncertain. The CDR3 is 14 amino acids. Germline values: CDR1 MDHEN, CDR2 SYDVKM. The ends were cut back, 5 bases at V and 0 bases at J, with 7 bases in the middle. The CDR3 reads CASSRAATNEKLFF. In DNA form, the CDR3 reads TGTGCCAGCAGTCGGGCCGCAACTAATGAAAAACTGTTTTTT.

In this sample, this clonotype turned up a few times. CDR3 sequence (DNA): TGTGCCAGCAGCCAAGGAGGGTACGACATCCTTTCCTACGAGCAGTACTTC. Protein: CASSQGGYDILSYEQYF. The chain links TRBV3-1 to TRBJ2-7, with D maybe TRBD2 (5 bases). The CDR3 loop spans 17 amino acids. Germline loops: CDR1 LGHDT, CDR2 YNNKEL (reference sequence). Between the trimmed V and J ends, which lost 1 base and 1 base, there was a span of 17 bases.

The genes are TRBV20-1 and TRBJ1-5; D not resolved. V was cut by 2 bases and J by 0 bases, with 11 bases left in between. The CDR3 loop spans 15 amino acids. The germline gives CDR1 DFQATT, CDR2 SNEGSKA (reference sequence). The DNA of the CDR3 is TGCAGTGCTAGAAGGACGGGCGATAGCAATCAGCCCCAGCATTTT. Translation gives CSARRTGDSNQPQHF.

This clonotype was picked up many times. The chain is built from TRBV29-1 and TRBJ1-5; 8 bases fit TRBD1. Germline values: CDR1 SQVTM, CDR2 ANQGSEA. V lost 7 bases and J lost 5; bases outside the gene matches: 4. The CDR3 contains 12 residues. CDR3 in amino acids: CSAGTGYQPQHF. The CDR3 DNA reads TGCAGCGCTGGGACAGGATATCAGCCCCAGCATTTT. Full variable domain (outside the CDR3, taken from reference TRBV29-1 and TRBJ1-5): SAVISQKPSRDICQRGTSLTIQCQVDSQVTMMFWYRQQPGQSLTLIATANQGSEATYESGFVIDKFPISRPNLTFSTLTVSNMSPEDSSIYLCSAGTGYQPQHFGDGTRLSIL.

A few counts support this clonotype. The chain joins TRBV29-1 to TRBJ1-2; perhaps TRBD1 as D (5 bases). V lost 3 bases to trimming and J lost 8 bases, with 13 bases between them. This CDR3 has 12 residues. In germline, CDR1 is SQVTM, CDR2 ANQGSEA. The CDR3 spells CSVDREGRGYTF. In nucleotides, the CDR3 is TGCAGCGTTGACCGGGAGGGGCGAGGCTACACCTTC.

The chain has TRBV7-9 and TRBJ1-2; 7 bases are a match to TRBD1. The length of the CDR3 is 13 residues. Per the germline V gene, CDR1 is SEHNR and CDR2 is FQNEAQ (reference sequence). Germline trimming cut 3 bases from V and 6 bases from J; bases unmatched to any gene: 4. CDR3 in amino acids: CASSFEGADGYTF. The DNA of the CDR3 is TGTGCCAGCAGCTTTGAGGGGGCGGATGGCTACACCTTC.

As DNA, the CDR3 is TGCAGTGCTATAGCTAGCGGGAGCGAGACCCAGTACTTC. It is translated as CSAIASGSETQYF. This chain uses TRBV20-1 with TRBJ2-5; 10 nucleotides align to TRBD2. Trimming removed 4 bases from V and 5 bases from J; junction bases left unmatched: 4. Germline CDR1 DFQATT, CDR2 SNEGSKA (reference sequence). CDR3 size: 13 residues.

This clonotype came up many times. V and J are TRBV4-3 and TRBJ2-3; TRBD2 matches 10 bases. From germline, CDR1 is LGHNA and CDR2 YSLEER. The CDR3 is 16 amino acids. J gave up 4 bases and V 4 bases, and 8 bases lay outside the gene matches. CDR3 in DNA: TGCGCCAGCAGCCGTGGTGGAGCGGGAGGGGCAGATACGCAGTATTTT. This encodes CASSRGGAGGADTQYF.

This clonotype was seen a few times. CDR3 coding DNA: TGCAGCGTTGAACGGTTCGTGAATGAGCAGTTCTTC. It translates to CSVERFVNEQFF. This chain uses TRBV29-1 with TRBJ2-1; D unresolved. Germline lookup yields CDR1 SQVTM and CDR2 ANQGSEA. The CDR3 runs to 12 residues. The ends were cut back, 2 bases at V and 7 bases at J, with 9 bases in the middle.

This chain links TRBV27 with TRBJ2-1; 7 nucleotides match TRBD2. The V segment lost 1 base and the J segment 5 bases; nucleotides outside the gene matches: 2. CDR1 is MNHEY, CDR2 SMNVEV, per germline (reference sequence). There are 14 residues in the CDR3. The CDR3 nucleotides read TGTGCCAGCAGTTTATGGCTAGCGGACAATGAGCAGTTCTTC. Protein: CASSLWLADNEQFF.

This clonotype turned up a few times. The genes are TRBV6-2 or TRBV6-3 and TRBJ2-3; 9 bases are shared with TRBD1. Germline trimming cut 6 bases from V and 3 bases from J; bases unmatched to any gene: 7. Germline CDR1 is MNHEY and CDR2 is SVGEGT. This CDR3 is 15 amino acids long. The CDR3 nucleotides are TGTGCCAGCAGCCCAGTGGACAGGGGAACAGATACGCAGTATTTT. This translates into CASSPVDRGTDTQYF.

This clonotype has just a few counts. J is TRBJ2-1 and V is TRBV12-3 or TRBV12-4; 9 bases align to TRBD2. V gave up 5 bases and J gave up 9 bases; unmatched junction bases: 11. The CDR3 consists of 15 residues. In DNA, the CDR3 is TGTGCCAGCAGTATCGGGACTAGCAAGGGTGGTGAGCAGTTCTTC. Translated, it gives CASSIGTSKGGEQFF.

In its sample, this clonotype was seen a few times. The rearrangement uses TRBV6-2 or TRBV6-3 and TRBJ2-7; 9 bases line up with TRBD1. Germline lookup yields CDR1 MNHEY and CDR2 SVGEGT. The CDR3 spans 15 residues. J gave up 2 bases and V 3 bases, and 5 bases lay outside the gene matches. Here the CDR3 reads CASSYRRDRAYEQYF. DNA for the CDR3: TGTGCCAGCAGTTATAGAAGGGACAGGGCCTACGAGCAGTACTTC.

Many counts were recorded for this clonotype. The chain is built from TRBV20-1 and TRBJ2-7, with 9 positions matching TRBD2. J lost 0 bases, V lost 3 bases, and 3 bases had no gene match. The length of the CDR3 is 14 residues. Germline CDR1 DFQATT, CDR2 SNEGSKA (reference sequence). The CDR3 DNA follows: TGCAGTGCTAGTTATAGCGGGAGCTCCTACGAGCAGTACTTC. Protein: CSASYSGSSYEQYF.

CDR3 DNA sequence: TGCGCCAGCTCCTTAGAGGGGCCCGGAAACACCATATATTTT. It yields the protein CASSLEGPGNTIYF. The rearrangement uses TRBV5-1 and TRBJ1-3, with D possibly matching TRBD1 (5 bases). Per germline, CDR1 SGHRS and CDR2 YFSETQ. Trimming pared 7 bases from V and 4 bases from J, leaving 15 bases between. The CDR3 contains 14 residues.

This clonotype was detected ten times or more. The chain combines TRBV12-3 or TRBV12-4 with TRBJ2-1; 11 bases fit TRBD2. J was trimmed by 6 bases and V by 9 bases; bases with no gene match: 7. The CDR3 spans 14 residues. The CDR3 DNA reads TGTGCCAGTACCCTAGCGGGAGGTCGCAATGAGCAGTTCTTC. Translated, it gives CASTLAGGRNEQFF.

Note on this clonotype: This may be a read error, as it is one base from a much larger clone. CDR3 region: CANSLRLAGGFGELFF. The CDR3 region has the DNA TGTGCCAACAGCCTGAGACTAGCGGGAGGGTTCGGGGAGCTGTTTTTT. V gene TRBV7-2 combines with J gene TRBJ2-2, with 14 bases that match TRBD2. CDR1 is SGHTA, CDR2 FQGNSA, per germline. This CDR3 is built from 16 residues.

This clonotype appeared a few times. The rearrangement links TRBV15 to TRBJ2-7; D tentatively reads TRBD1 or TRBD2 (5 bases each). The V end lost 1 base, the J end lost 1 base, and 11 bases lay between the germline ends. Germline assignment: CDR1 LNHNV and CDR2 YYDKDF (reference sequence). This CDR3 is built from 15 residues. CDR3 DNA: TGTGCCACCAGCAGAGGGGACGCAGGATCCTACGAGCAGTACTTC. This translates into CATSRGDAGSYEQYF.